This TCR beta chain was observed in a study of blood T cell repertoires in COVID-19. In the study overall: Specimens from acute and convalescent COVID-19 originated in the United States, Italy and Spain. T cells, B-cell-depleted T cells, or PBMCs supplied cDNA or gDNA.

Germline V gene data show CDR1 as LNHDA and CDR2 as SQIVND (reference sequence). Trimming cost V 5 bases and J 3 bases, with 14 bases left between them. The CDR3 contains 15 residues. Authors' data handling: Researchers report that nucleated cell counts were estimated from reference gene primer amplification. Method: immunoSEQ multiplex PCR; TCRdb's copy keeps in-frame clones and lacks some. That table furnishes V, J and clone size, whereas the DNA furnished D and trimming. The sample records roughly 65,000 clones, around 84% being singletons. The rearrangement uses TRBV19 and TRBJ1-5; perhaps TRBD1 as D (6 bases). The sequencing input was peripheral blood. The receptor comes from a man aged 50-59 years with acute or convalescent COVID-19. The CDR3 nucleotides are TGTGCCAGTAGTTCTTCGGACAGCGTCAATCAGCCCCAGCATTTT. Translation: CASSSSDSVNQPQHF.